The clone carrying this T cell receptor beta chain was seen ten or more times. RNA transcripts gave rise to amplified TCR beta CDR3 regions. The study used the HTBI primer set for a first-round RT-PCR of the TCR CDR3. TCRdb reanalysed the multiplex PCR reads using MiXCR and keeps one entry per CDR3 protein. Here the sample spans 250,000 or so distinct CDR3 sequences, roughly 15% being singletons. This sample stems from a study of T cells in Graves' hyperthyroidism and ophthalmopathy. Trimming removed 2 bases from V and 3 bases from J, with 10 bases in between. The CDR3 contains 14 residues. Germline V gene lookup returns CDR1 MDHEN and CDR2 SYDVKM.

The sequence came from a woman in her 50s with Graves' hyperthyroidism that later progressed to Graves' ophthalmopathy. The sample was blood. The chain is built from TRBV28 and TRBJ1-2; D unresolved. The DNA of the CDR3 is TGTGCCAGCAGTTTAGGGTTGGGCCACTATGGCTACACCTTC. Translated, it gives CASSLGLGHYGYTF.